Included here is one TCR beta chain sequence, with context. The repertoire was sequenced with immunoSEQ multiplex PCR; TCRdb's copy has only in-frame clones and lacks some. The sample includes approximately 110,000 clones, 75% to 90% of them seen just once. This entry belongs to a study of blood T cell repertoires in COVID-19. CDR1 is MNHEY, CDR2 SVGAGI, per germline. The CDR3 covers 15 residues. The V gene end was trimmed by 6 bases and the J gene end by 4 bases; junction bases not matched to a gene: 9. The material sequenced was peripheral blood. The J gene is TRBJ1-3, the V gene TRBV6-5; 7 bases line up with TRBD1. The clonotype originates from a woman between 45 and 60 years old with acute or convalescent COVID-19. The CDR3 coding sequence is TGTGCCAGCAGCTTCGACACAGGGGACGGAAACACCATATATTTT. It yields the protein CASSFDTGDGNTIYF.